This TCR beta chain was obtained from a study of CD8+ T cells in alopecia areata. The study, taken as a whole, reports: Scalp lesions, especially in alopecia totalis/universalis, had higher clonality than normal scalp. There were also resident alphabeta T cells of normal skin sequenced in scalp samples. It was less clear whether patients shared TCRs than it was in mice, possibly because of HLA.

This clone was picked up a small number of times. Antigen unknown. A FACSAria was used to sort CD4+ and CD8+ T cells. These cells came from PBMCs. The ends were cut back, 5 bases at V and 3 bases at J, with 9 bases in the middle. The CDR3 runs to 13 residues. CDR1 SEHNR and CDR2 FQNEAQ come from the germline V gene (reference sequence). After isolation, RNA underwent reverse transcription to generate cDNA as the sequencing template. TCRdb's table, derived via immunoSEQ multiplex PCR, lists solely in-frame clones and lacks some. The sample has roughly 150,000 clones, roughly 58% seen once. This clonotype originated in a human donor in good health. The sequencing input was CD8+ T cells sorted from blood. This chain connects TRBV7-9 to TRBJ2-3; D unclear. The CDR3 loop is CASSERETDTQYF. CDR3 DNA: TGTGCCAGCAGCGAAAGAGAAACAGATACGCAGTATTTT.